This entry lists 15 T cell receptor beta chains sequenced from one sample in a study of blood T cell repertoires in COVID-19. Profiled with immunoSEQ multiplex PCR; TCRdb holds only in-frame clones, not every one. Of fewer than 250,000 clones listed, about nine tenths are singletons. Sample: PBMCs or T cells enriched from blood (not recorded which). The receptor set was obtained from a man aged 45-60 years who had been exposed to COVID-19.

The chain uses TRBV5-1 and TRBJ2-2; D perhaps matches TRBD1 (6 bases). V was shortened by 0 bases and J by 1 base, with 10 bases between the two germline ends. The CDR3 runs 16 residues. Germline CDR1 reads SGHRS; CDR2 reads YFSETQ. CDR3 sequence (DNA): TGCGCCAGCAGCTTGGAGACGGGACAGAACACCGGGGAGCTGTTTTTT. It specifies CASSLETGQNTGELFF.

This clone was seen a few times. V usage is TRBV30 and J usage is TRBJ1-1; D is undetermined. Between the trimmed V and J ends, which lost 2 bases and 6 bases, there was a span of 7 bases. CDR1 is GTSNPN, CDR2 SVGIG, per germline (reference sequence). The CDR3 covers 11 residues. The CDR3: CAWSWGAEAFF. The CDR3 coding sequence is TGTGCCTGGAGTTGGGGAGCTGAAGCTTTCTTT.

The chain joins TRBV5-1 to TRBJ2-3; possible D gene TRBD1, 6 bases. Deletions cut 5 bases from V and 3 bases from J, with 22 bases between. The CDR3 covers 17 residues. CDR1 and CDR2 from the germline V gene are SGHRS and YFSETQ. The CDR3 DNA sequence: TGCGCCAGCAGTTTCTCCCCTACAGGGATCTGGACAGATACGCAGTATTTT. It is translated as CASSFSPTGIWTDTQYF.

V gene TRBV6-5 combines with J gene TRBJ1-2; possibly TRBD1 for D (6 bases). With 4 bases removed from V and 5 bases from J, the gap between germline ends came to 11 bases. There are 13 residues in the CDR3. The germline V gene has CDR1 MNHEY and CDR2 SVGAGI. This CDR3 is CASSFDRNYGYTF. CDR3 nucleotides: TGTGCCAGCAGTTTCGACAGGAATTATGGCTACACCTTC.

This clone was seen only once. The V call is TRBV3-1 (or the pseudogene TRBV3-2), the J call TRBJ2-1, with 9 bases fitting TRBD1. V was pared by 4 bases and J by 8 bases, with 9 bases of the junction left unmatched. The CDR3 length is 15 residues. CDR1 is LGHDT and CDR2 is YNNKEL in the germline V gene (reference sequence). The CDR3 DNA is TGTGCCAGCAGCCGGGGGGACAGGGCTTACGATGAGCAGTTCTTC. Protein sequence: CASSRGDRAYDEQFF.

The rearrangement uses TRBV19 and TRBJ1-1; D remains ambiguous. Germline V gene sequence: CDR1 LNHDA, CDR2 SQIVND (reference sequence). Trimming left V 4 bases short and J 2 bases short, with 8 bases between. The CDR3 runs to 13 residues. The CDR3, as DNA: TGTGCCAGTAGTACGGGAGTTAACACTGAAGCTTTCTTT. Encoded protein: CASSTGVNTEAFF.

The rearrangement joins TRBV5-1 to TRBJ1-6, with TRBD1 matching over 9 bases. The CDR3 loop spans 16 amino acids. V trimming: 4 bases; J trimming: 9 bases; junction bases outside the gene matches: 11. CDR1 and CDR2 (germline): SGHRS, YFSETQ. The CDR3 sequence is CASSLATGGWGSPLHF. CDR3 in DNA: TGCGCCAGCAGCCTGGCTACAGGGGGCTGGGGTTCACCCCTCCACTTT. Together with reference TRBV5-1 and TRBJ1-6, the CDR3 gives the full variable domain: KAGVTQTPRYLIKTRGQQVTLSCSPISGHRSVSWYQQTPGQGLQFLFEYFSETQRNKGNFPGRFSGRQFSNSRSEMNVSTLELGDSALYLCASSLATGGWGSPLHFGNGTRLTVT.

This CDR3 reads CAWSSQGAKWQPQHF. The CDR3, as DNA: TGTGCCTGGAGTTCACAGGGGGCGAAATGGCAGCCCCAGCATTTT. V gene TRBV30 combines with J gene TRBJ1-5; 9 bases fit TRBD1. Germline lookup yields CDR1 GTSNPN and CDR2 SVGIG (reference sequence). The CDR3 extends over 15 amino acids. J gave up 7 bases and V 2 bases, and 9 bases lay outside the gene matches.

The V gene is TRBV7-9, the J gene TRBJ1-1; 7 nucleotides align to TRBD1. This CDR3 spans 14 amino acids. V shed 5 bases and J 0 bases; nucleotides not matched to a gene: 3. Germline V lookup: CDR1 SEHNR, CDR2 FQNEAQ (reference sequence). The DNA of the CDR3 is TGTGCCAGCAGCCGGACAGGTATGAACACTGAAGCTTTCTTT. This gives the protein CASSRTGMNTEAFF.

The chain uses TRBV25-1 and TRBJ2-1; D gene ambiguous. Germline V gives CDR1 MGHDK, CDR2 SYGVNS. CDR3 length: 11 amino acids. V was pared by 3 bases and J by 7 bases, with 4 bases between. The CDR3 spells CASSDSNEQFF. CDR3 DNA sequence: TGTGCCAGCAGTGACTCGAATGAGCAGTTCTTC.

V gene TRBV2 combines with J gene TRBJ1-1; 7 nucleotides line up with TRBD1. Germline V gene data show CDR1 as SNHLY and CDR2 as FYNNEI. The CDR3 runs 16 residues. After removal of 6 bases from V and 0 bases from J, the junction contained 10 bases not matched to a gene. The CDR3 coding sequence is TGTGCCAGCAGCACCTCCGGGACAGCTATGAACACTGAAGCTTTCTTT. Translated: CASSTSGTAMNTEAFF.

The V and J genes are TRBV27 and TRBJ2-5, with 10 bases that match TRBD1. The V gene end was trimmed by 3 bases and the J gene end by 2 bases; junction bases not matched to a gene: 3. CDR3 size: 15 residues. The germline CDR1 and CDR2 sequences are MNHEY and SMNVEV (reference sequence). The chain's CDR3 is CASSFRTGGQETQYF. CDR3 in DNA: TGTGCCAGCAGTTTCAGGACAGGGGGTCAAGAGACCCAGTACTTC.

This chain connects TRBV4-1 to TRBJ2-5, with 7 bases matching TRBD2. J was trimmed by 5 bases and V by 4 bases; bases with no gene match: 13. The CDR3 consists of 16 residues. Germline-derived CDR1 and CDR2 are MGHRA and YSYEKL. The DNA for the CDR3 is TGCGCCAGCAGCCCGGATAGCGGGTCAGGAGGGGAGACCCAGTACTTC. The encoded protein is CASSPDSGSGGETQYF.

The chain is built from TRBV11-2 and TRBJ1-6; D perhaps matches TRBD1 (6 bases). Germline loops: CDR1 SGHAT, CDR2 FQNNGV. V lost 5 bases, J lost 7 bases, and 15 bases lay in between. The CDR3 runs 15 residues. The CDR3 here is CASSPQDSSNSPLHF. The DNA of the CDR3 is TGTGCCAGCAGCCCCCAGGACAGTTCGAATTCACCCCTCCACTTT.

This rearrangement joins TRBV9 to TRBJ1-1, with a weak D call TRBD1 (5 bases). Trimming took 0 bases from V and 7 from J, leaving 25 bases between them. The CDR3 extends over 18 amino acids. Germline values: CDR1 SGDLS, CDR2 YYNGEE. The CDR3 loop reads CASSVGRGEEPVTNEAFF. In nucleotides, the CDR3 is TGTGCCAGCAGCGTAGGCCGGGGGGAAGAACCTGTCACGAATGAAGCTTTCTTT.